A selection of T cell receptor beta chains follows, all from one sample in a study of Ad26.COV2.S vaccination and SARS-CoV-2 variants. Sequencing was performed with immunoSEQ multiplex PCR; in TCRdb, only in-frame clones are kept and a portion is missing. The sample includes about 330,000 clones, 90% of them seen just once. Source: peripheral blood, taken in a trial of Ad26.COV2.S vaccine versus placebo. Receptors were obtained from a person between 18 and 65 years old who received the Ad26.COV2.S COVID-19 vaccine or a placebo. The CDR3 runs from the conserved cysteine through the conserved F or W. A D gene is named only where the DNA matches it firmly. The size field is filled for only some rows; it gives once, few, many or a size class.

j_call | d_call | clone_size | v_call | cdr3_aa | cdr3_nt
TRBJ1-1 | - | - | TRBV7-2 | CASSLLERNTEAFF | TGTGCCAGCAGCTTATTGGAAAGGAACACTGAAGCTTTCTTT
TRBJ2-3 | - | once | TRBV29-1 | CSVEEGGPTDTQYF | TGCAGCGTTGAAGAGGGCGGTCCCACAGATACGCAGTATTTT
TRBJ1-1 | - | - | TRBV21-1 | CASSKERRLARVRTEAFF | TGTGCCAGCAGCAAAGAGAGACGGCTTGCCAGGGTGAGAACTGAAGCTTTCTTT
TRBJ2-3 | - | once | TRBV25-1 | CASSEYILGQTAQYF | TGTGCCAGCAGTGAATATATTCTAGGTCAGACGGCGCAGTATTTT
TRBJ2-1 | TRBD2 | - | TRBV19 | CASIRTSGRAGNEQFF | TGTGCCAGTATACGGACTAGCGGGAGGGCCGGGAATGAGCAGTTCTTC
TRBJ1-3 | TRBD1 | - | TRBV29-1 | CSAATGGNTIYF | TGCAGCGCCGCGACAGGGGGAAACACCATATATTTT
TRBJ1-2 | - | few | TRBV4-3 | CASSQDGYWGGYTF | TGCGCCAGCAGCCAAGACGGTTATTGGGGTGGCTACACCTTC
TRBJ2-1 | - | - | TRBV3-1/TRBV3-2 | CASSSTLSPNEQFF | TGTGCCAGCAGCTCAACGTTAAGCCCCAATGAGCAGTTCTTC
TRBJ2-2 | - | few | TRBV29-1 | CSVEQGFTGELFF | TGCAGCGTTGAACAGGGTTTCACCGGGGAGCTGTTTTTT
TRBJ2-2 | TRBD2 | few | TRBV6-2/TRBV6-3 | CASSYGTSTGELFF | TGTGCCAGCAGTTACGGGACTAGCACCGGGGAGCTGTTTTTT
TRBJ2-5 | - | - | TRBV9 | CASSVGGIDQETQYF | TGTGCCAGCAGCGTAGGGGGTATAGATCAAGAGACCCAGTACTTC
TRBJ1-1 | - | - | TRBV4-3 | CASSQGGRDTEAFF | TGCGCCAGCAGCCAAGGTGGGCGGGACACTGAAGCTTTCTTT
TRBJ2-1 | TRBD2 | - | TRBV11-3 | CASSPPGGSYNEQFF | TGTGCCAGCAGCCCCCCGGGGGGCTCCTACAATGAGCAGTTCTTC
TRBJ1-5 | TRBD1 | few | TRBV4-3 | CASSQEPRTGRSNQPQHF | TGCGCCAGCAGCCAAGAACCCCGGACAGGGAGAAGCAATCAGCCCCAGCATTTT
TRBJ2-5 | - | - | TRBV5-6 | CASSSWGAAQETQYF | TGTGCCAGCAGCTCGTGGGGCGCGGCTCAAGAGACCCAGTACTTC
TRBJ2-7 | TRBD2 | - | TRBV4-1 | CASSHIKAAGGHLYEQYF | TGCGCCAGCAGCCACATCAAGGCAGCGGGGGGGCATTTGTACGAGCAGTACTTC
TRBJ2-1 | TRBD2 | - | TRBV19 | CASSIGSERGGRSYNEQFF | TGTGCCAGTAGTATAGGTAGCGAGCGGGGGGGCCGCTCCTACAATGAGCAGTTCTTC
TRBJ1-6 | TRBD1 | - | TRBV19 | CASSMALLGQNNSPLHF | TGTGCCAGTAGTATGGCGCTTTTGGGACAGAATAATTCACCCCTCCACTTT
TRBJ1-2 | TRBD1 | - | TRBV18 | CASSPPKGTASGYTF | TGTGCCAGCTCACCACCGAAAGGGACAGCTAGTGGCTACACCTTC
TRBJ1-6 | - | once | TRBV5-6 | CASSLRQKPYLHF | TGTGCCAGCAGCCTGCGACAGAAACCTTATCTCCACTTT
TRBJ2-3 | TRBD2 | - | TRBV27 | CASKRLAGEGTDTQYF | TGTGCCAGTAAAAGACTAGCGGGAGAGGGTACAGATACGCAGTATTTT
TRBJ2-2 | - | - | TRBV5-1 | CASSLREATGELFF | TGCGCCAGCAGCTTGAGGGAGGCCACCGGGGAGCTGTTTTTT
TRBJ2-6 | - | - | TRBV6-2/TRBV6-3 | CASSLLAGANVLTF | TGTGCCAGCAGCCTACTAGCTGGGGCCAACGTCCTGACTTTC
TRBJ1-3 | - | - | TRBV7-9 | CASSLESIVSGNTIYF | TGTGCCAGCAGCTTAGAATCGATAGTCTCTGGAAACACCATATATTTT
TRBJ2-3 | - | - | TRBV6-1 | CASSGGDLRFTDTQYF | TGTGCCAGCAGTGGAGGGGACTTGCGTTTCACAGATACGCAGTATTTT
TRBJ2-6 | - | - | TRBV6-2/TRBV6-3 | CASSFGGRSGANVLTF | TGTGCCAGCAGTTTTGGCGGGCGCTCTGGGGCCAACGTCCTGACTTTC
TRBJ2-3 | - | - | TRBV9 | CASTRGSTDTQYF | TGTGCCAGCACCCGTGGGAGCACAGATACGCAGTATTTT
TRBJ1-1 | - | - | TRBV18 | CASSPLTGVNTEAFF | TGTGCCAGCTCACCATTGACAGGAGTGAACACTGAAGCTTTCTTT
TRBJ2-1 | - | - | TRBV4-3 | CASSQTGDEQFF | TGCGCCAGCAGCCAGACAGGTGATGAGCAGTTCTTC
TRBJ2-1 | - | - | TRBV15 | CATSRDLMGTYNEQFF | TGTGCCACCAGCAGAGATTTGATGGGGACCTACAATGAGCAGTTCTTC
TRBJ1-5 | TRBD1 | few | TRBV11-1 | CASSLTGDSNQPQHF | TGTGCCAGCAGCCTGACAGGGGATAGCAATCAGCCCCAGCATTTT
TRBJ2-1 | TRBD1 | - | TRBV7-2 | CASSFTGGYNEQFF | TGTGCCAGCAGCTTCACAGGGGGCTACAATGAGCAGTTCTTC
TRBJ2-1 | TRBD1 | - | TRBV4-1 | CASSQEGTGSLIYNEQFF | TGCGCCAGCAGCCAAGAGGGGACAGGGAGTTTGATCTACAATGAGCAGTTCTTC
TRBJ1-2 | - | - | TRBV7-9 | CASSLAPSGGYGYTF | TGTGCCAGCAGCTTAGCGCCTTCCGGGGGCTATGGCTACACCTTC
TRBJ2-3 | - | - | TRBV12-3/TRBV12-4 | CASSSTDTQYF | TGTGCCAGCAGTTCCACAGATACGCAGTATTTT
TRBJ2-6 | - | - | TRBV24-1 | CASRSGANVLTF | TGTGCCAGCCGAAGTGGGGCCAACGTCCTGACTTTC
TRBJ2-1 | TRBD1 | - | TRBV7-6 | CASSLATGDSYNEQFF | TGTGCCAGCAGCTTAGCTACAGGGGATTCCTACAATGAGCAGTTCTTC
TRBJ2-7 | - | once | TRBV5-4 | CASSLAEGGRYEQYF | TGTGCCAGCAGCTTAGCCGAGGGAGGACGCTACGAGCAGTACTTC
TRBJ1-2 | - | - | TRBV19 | CASSASPDRIANYGYTF | TGTGCCAGTAGTGCGTCTCCAGACAGGATTGCTAACTATGGCTACACCTTC
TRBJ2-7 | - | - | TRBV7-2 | CASSYPNRAHYEQYF | TGTGCCAGCAGCTACCCCAACAGGGCCCATTACGAGCAGTACTTC
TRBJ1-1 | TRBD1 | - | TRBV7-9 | CASSLGIRGLEAFF | TGTGCCAGCAGCTTAGGGATCAGGGGGCTAGAAGCTTTCTTT
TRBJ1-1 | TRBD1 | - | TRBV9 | CASSVAQGARNTEAFF | TGTGCCAGCAGCGTAGCTCAGGGGGCGAGGAACACTGAAGCTTTCTTT
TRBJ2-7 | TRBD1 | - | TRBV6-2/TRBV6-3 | CASSRTGDPYEQYF | TGTGCCAGCAGTCGGACAGGGGATCCCTACGAGCAGTACTTC
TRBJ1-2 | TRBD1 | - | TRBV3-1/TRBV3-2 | CASSQDLTGVGYTF | TGTGCCAGCAGCCAAGATTTGACAGGGGTTGGCTACACCTTC
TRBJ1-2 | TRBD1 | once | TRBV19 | CASSQGQGAPMGSFRYGYTF | TGTGCCAGTTCGCAGGGACAGGGGGCCCCTATGGGTTCGTTTCGCTATGGCTACACCTTC
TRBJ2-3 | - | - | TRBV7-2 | CASSNMGRGVTDTQYF | TGTGCCAGCAGCAATATGGGGAGGGGGGTCACAGATACGCAGTATTTT
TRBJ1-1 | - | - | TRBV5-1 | CASSGNTEAFF | TGCGCCAGCAGCGGGAACACTGAAGCTTTCTTT